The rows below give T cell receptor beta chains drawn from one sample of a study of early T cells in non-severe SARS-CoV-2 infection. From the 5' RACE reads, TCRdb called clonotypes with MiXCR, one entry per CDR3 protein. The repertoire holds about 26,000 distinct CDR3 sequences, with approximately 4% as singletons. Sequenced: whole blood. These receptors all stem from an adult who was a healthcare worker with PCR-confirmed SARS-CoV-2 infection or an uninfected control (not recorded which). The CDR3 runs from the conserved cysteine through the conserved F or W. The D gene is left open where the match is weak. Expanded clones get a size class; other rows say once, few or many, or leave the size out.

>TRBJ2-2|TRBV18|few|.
TGTGCCAGCTCACCAGGAGCCACCGGGGAGCTGTTTTTT
CASSPGATGELFF
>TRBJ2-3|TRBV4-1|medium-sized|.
TGCGCCAGCAGCCAAGATTGGGTGTTCACAGATACGCAGTATTTT
CASSQDWVFTDTQYF
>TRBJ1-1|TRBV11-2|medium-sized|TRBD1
TGTGCCAGCAGCTCGCCCTCCGACAGGGGGGCTGAAGCTTTCTTT
CASSSPSDRGAEAFF
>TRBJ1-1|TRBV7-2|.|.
TGTGCCAGCAGCTTACTAGGAATGAACACTGAAGCTTTCTTT
CASSLLGMNTEAFF
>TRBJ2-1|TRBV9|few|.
TGTGCCAGCAGCGGTCCCAATGAGCAGTTCTTC
CASSGPNEQFF
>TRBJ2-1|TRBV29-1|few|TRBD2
TGCAGCACTAGTAGCGGGAGTCTAAATGAGCAGTTCTTC
CSTSSGSLNEQFF
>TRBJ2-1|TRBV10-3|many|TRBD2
TGTGCCATTTCCCCGGGACTAGCCTACAATGAGCAGTTCTTC
CAISPGLAYNEQFF
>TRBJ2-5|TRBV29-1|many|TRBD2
TGCAGCGCAGGGACTACAACTAGCGCCGAGACCCAGTACTTC
CSAGTTTSAETQYF
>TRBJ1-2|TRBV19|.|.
TGTGCCAGTAGTTTTATCGGCTATGGCTACACCTTC
CASSFIGYGYTF
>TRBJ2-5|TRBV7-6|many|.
TGTGCCAGCAGCTTCTATGGGGCACAGACCCAGTACTTC
CASSFYGAQTQYF
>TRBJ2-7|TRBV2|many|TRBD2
TGTGCCAGCAGTGCATGGCTAGCGGGAGTTAGGAACGAGCAGTACTTC
CASSAWLAGVRNEQYF
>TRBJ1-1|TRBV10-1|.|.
TGCGCCAGCAGTAAACAGGGACACACTGAAGCTTTCTTT
CASSKQGHTEAFF
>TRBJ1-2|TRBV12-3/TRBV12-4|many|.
TGTGCCAGCAGTTCAAGGTCCAGGCTCAACTATGGCTACACCTTC
CASSSRSRLNYGYTF
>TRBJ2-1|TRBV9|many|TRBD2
TGTGCCAGCAGCGCTCTTAGCGGGAGCTACAATGAGCAGTTCTTC
CASSALSGSYNEQFF
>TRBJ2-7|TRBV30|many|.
TGTGCCTGGAGTTCCCGGCGGTACGAGCAGTACTTC
CAWSSRRYEQYF
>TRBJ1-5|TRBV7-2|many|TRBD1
TGTGCCACCGGGACGGGGACAGGGGGCAATCAGCCCCAGCATTTT
CATGTGTGGNQPQHF
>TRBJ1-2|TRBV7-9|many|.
TGTGCCAGCAGCGCAACGGCTTGGACGGCGAACTATGGCTACACCTTC
CASSATAWTANYGYTF
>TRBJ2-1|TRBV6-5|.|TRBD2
TGTGCCAGCAGAATTAGCGGGAGCTCCTACAATGAGCAGTTCTTC
CASRISGSSYNEQFF
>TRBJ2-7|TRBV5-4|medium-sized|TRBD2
TGTGCCAGCAGCTCGCCCGGGAGCGGGGGACCCTACGAGCAGTACTTC
CASSSPGSGGPYEQYF
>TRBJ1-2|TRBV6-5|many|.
TGTGCCAGCAAAGGGACAACCTATGGCTACACCTTC
CASKGTTYGYTF
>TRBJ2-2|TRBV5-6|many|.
TGTGCCAGCAGCTTGGGGTGGGATGCCACCGGGGAGCTGTTTTTT
CASSLGWDATGELFF
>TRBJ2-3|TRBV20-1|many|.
TGCAGTGCTAGAAAAAGGGTTTCCAACACAGATACGCAGTATTTT
CSARKRVSNTDTQYF
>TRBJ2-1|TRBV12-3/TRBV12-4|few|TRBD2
TGTGCCACCAGACCTAGCGGACCCTACAATGAGCAGTTCTTC
CATRPSGPYNEQFF
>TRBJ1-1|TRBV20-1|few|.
TGCAGTGCCGCCCCGTACACTGAAGCTTTCTTT
CSAAPYTEAFF
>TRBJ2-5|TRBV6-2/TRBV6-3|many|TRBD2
TGTGCCAGCAGTTACTCTCTAGCGGCCCAAGAGACCCAGTACTTC
CASSYSLAAQETQYF
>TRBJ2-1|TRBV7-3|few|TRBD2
TGTGCCAGCAGACTAGCGGGAGGGCCAGGTGAGCAGTTCTTC
CASRLAGGPGEQFF
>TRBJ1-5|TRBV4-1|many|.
TGCGCCAGCAGCCCAAGGAATCAGCCCCAGCATTTT
CASSPRNQPQHF
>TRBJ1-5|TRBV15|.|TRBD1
TGTGCCACCAAGAGAGGGACAGGGATGGTTCAGCCCCAGCATTTT
CATKRGTGMVQPQHF
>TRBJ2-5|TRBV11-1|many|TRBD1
TGTGCCAGCAGCTTAGACATGGGACAGGGCCAAGAGACCCAGTACTTC
CASSLDMGQGQETQYF
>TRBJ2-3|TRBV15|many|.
TGTGCCACCAGCAGAGGAGCCTACACAGATACGCAGTATTTT
CATSRGAYTDTQYF
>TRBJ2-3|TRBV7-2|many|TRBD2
TGTGCCAGCAGCTCCCAGCCTAGCGGTCTCCCGTATTTT
CASSSQPSGLPYF
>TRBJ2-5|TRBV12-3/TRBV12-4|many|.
TGTGCCAGCAGTTTACTCCGGGGGTCCGAGACCCAGTACTTC
CASSLLRGSETQYF
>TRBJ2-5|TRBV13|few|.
TGTGCCAGCAGCCGTTCCTTTGGGGAGACCCAGTACTTC
CASSRSFGETQYF
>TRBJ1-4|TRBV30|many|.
TGTGCCTGGAGTGTACTGCGGGGGGGAATTGAAAAACTGTTTTTT
CAWSVLRGGIEKLFF
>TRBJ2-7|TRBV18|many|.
TGTGCCAGCTCACCCAGGGGGCTAGCGGAGGGCTACGAGCAGTACTTC
CASSPRGLAEGYEQYF
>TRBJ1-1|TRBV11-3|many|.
TGTGCCAGCAGCTTACCCCTCGGGAACACTGAAGCTTTCTTT
CASSLPLGNTEAFF
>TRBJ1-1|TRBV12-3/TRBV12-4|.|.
TGTGCCAGCAGTCCGGACGCCCCGGGGACTGAAGCTTTCTTT
CASSPDAPGTEAFF
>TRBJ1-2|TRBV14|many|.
TGTGCCAGCAGCCAGCTACAGAGGGCTGGCTACACCTTC
CASSQLQRAGYTF
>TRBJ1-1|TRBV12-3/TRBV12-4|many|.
TGTGCCAGCAGTTTCGGTGTCCCTGAAGCTTTCTTT
CASSFGVPEAFF
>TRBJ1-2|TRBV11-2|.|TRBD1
TGTGCCAGCAGCTACGGAACCAGGGACAGGGGCTATGGCTACACCTTC
CASSYGTRDRGYGYTF
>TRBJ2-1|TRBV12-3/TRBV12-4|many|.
TGTGCCAGCAGTTCAGACGGGGAGTCCTACAATGAGCAGTTCTTC
CASSSDGESYNEQFF